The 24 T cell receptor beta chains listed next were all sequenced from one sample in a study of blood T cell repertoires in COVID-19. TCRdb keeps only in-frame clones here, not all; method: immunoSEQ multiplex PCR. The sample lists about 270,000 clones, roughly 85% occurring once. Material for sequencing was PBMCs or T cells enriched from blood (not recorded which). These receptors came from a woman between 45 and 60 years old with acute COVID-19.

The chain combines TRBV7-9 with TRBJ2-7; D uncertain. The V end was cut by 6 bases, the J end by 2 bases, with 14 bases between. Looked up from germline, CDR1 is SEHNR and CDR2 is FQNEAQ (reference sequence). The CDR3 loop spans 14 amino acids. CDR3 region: CASRGSGSPYEQYF. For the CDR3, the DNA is TGTGCCAGCAGGGGCTCAGGTTCCCCCTACGAGCAGTACTTC.

For the CDR3, the DNA is TGTGCCAGCGGGGGACAGTTCTACGAGCAGTACTTC. Translation: CASGGQFYEQYF. The gene calls are TRBV6-6 and TRBJ2-7; TRBD1 matches 7 bases. Germline values: CDR1 MNHNY, CDR2 SVGAGI (reference sequence). After removal of 8 bases from V and 3 bases from J, the junction contained 4 bases not matched to a gene. CDR3 length: 12 residues.

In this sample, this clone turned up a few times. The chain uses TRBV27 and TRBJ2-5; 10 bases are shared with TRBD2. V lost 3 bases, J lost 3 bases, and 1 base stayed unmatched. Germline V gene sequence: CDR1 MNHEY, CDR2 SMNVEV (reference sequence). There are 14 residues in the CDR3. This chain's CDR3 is CASSFTSGEETQYF. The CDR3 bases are TGTGCCAGCAGTTTCACTAGCGGGGAAGAGACCCAGTACTTC.

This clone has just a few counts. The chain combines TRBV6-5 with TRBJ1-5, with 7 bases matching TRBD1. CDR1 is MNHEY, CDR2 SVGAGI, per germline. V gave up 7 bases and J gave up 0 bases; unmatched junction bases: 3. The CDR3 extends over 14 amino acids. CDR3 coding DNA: TGTGCCAGCATCCGGGACAGTAGCAATCAGCCCCAGCATTTT. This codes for CASIRDSSNQPQHF.

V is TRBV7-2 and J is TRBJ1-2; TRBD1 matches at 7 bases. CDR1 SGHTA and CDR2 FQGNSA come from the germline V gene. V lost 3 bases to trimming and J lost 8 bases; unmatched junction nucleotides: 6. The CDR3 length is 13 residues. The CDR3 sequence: CASSLGQYLGYTF. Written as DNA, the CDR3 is TGTGCCAGCAGCTTGGGACAGTACTTGGGCTACACCTTC.

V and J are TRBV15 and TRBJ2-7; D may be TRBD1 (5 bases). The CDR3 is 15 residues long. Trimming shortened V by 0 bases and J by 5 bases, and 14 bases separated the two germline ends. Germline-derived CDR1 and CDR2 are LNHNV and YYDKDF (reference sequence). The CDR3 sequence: CATSRDQGFGDEQYF. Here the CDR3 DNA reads TGTGCCACCAGCAGAGACCAGGGTTTCGGCGACGAGCAGTACTTC.

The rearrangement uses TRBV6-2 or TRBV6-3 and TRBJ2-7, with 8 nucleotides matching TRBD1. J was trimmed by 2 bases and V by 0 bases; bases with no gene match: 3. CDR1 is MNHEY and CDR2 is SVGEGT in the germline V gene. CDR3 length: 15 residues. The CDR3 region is CASSYSAGQAYEQYF. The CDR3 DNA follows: TGTGCCAGCAGTTACTCGGCGGGACAGGCCTACGAGCAGTACTTC.

CDR3 DNA sequence: TGCGCCAGCAGCTCGGGAGCGGGTCAAGGGGCTACTGAAGCTTTCTTT. Residues: CASSSGAGQGATEAFF. V and J are TRBV5-1 and TRBJ1-1; a possible D gene is TRBD1 (5 bases). This CDR3 is built from 16 residues. V was shortened by 3 bases and J by 5 bases, with 20 bases between the two germline ends. Germline CDR1 and CDR2: SGHRS and YFSETQ.

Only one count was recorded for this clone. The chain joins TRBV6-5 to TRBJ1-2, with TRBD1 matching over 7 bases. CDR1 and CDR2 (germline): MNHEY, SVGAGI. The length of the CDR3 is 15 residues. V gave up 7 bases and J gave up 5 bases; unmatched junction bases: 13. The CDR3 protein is CASILGQALGYGYTF. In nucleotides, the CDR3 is TGTGCCAGCATTCTCGGACAGGCCCTTGGGTATGGCTACACCTTC.

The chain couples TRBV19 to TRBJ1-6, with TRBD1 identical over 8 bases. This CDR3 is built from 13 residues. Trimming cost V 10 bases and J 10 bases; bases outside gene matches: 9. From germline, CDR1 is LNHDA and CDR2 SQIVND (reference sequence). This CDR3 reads CATGTGQGSPLHF. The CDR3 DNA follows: TGTGCCACCGGGACAGGTCAGGGGTCACCCCTCCACTTT.

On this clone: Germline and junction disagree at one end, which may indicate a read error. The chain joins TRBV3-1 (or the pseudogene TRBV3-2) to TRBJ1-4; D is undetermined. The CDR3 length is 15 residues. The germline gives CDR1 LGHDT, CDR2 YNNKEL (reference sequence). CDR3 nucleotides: TGTGCCAGCAGCAAAGAACTCCCAGCGGGCGAAAAACTGTTTTTT. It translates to CASSKELPAGEKLFF.

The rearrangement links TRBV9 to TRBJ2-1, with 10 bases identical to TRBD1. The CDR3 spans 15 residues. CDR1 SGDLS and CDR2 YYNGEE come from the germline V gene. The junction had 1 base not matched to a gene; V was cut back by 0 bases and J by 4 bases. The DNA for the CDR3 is TGTGCCAGCAGCGTAGAGGACAGGGGGTACAATGAGCAGTTCTTC. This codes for CASSVEDRGYNEQFF.

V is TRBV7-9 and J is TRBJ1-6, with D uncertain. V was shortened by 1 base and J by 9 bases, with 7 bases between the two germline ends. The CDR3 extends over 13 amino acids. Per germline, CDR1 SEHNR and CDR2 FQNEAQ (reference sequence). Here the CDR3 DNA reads TGTGCCAGCAGCTTAGAAGAGGGTTCACCCCTCCACTTT. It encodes CASSLEEGSPLHF.

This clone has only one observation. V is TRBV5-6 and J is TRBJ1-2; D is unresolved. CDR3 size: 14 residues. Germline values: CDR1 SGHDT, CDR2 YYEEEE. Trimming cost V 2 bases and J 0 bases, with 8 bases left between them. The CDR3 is CASSLQLANYGYTF. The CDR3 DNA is TGTGCCAGCAGCTTACAGTTAGCTAACTATGGCTACACCTTC.

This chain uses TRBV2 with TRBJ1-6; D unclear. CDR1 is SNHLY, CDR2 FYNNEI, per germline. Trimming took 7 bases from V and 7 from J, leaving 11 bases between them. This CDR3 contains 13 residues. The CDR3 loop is CASKGRENSPLHF. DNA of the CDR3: TGTGCCAGCAAAGGGCGGGAGAATTCACCCCTCCACTTT.

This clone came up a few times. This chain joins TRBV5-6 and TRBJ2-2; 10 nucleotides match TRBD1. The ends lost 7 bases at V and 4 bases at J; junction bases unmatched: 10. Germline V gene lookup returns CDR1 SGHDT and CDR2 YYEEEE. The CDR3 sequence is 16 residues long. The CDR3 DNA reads TGTGCCAGCGATGACCTGACAGGGGGCACCACCGGGGAGCTGTTTTTT. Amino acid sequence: CASDDLTGGTTGELFF.

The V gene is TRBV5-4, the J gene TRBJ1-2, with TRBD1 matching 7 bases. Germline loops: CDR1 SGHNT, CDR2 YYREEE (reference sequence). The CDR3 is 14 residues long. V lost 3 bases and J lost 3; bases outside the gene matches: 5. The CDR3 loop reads CASSWTGGHYGYTF. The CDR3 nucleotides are TGTGCCAGCAGCTGGACAGGCGGCCACTATGGCTACACCTTC.

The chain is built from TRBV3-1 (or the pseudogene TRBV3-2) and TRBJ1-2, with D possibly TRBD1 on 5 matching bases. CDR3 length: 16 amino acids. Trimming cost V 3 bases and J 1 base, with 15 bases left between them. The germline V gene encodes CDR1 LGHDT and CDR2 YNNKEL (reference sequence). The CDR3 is CASSHRTSLNNYGYTF. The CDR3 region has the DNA TGTGCCAGCAGCCACCGGACAAGTCTGAATAACTATGGCTACACCTTC.

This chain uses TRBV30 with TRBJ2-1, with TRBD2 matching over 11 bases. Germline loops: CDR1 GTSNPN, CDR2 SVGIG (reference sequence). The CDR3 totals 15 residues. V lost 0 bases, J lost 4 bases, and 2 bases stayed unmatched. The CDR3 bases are TGTGCCTGGAGTGTACTAGCGGGGGTTTACAATGAGCAGTTCTTC. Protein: CAWSVLAGVYNEQFF.

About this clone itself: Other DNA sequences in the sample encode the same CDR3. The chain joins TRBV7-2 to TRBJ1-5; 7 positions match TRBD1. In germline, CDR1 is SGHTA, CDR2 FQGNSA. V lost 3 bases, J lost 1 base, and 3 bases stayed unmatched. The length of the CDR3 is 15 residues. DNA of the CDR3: TGTGCCAGCAGCTTTCAGGGGGGAAGCAATCAGCCCCAGCATTTT. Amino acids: CASSFQGGSNQPQHF.

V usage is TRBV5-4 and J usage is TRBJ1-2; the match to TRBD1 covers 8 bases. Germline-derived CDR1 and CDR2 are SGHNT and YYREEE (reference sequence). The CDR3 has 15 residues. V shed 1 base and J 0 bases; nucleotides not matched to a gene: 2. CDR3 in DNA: TGTGCCAGCAGCTTGCGACAGGGGTCTAACTATGGCTACACCTTC. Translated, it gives CASSLRQGSNYGYTF.

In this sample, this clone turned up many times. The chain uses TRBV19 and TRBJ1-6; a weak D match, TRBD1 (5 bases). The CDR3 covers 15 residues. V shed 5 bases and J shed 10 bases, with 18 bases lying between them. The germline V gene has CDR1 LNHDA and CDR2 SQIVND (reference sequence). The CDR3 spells CASSPGGQGGSPLHF. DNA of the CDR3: TGTGCCAGTAGTCCCGGCGGGCAGGGAGGCTCACCCCTCCACTTT.

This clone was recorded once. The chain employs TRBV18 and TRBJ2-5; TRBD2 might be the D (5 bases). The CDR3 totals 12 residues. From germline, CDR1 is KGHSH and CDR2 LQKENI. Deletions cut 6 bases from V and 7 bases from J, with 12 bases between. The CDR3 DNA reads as TGTGCCAGCTCCGGACCAGAGGGGACCCAGTACTTC. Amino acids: CASSGPEGTQYF.

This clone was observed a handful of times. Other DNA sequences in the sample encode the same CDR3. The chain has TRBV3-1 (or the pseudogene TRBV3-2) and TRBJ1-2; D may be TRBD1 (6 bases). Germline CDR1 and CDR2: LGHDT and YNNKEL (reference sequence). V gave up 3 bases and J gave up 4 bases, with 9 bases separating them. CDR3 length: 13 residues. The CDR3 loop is CASSQGAGYGYTF. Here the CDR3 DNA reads TGTGCCAGCAGCCAGGGGGCGGGCTATGGCTACACCTTC.